The table lists the clone carrying this T cell receptor (beta chain) with a few counts. The data were produced by immunoSEQ multiplex PCR, yet TCRdb's version contains in-frame clones alone and is incomplete. Among about 400,000 clones listed, around 89% were seen once. These data originate in a study of blood T cell repertoires in COVID-19. V lost 4 bases and J lost 0, with 10 bases in between. The CDR3 is 14 residues long. Germline CDR1 is MNHEY and CDR2 is SVGEGT. This chain joins TRBV6-2 or TRBV6-3 and TRBJ2-7; weak D call: TRBD1 (5 bases). Sequenced material: PBMCs or T cells enriched from blood (not recorded which). The sequence derives from a young woman with acute COVID-19. This CDR3 is CASSLADTSYEQYF. In nucleotides, the CDR3 is TGTGCCAGCAGTTTGGCGGACACCTCCTACGAGCAGTACTTC.